This TCR beta chain came from a study of somatic mutations in cytotoxic T cells in rheumatoid arthritis (dated by TCRdb to about 2017). Study-level background: Before any treatment started and right after they were diagnosed, patients gave peripheral blood samples (approximately 27 ml EDTA). Sorted V beta1+ cells also underwent TCRB sequencing, and some V beta antibody-stained T-cell populations were flow-sorted at nearly 100% purity on a FACSAria II or Sony SH800. Whether expanded CD8+ T-cell clones in untreated, newly diagnosed rheumatoid arthritis carry somatic mutations was the study question, and clonality was characterized with TCRB deep sequencing. For roughly 61 rheumatoid arthritis patients and 20 or so healthy controls, TCRB deep sequencing was carried out. The median ages of the patient and control groups were essentially identical. The paper's findings and limits, for the study overall: In about an eighth of the roughly 60 patients the largest CD8+ clone exceeded 20% of CD8+ cells, and several identical CD8+ TCRB sequences were shared between blood and synovial fluid. The finding that TRBV07 was slightly underrepresented in patients was left unadjusted for multiple comparisons. The antigen targets of the expanded CD8+ clones were unknown, and absence from virus-specific databases did not rule out viral specificity. Healthy controls showed no age-related increase in CD8+ clonality, whereas patients did (Spearman r ≈ 0.5). Rheumatoid arthritis patients and age-matched healthy controls did not significantly differ in CD8+ T-cell clonality.

Sequencing of TCRB CDR3 was done on genomic DNA with the immunoSEQ assay. The original methods were these. Patient CD8+ clones larger than 1% were compared against published virus-specific TCRB sequences, and only a few matched. The analyses included only productive TCRB rearrangements. Defining a clone by its unique TCRB CDR3 sequence, the study calculated clonality as a productive clonality index derived from Shannon entropy. The template counts of each clone relative to the total templates per sample were used to calculate repertoire overlap between two samples. V-gene usage measured by flow cytometry correlated with TCRB sequencing V-gene usage, with a Spearman r of roughly 0.55. In its TCRdb copy, this immuneACCESS table keeps in-frame sequences only and misses some clones. Where compared with another copy, unresolved V genes explain less than half of these, and the others have no known cause. The D gene and trimming were derived from the DNA, and the V and J assignments and clone size from that table. This sample has approximately 14,000 clones in its table, and around 72% of those were observed once. 7.4% of the sample is taken by the ten largest.

Only a few counts were recorded for this clone. The antigen this receptor binds is unknown. One base away there is no much larger clone; base qualities are not given. Positive magnetic bead selection on an AutoMACS was used to isolate CD4+ and CD8+ cells, with flow cytometry used to check purity. Initial screening for clonal expansions relied on flow cytometry with a TCR V beta antibody panel, after which sorted CD8+ fractions underwent TCRB deep sequencing for characterization. Peripheral blood mononuclear cells were obtained using density gradient separation with Ficoll-Paque PLUS. DNA from CD4-enriched, CD8-enriched or PBMC samples was extracted using Nucleospin Tissue or Tissue XS kits and then quantified on a Qubit 2.0 fluorometer. From the cysteine through the phenylalanine, the CDR3 covers 15 amino acids. The entry retains the CDR3 DNA only, 45 bases that are in frame from base 1. V and J lose 3 bases and 2 bases, and a span of 14 bases separates them. The germline V gene (reference sequence) yields MNHEY for CDR1 and SMNVEV for CDR2.

Recombination connected TRBV27 to TRBJ2-7; the D gene is possibly TRBD1, with 5 bases matching. This sequence originates from an adult with rheumatoid arthritis. Sequencing was performed on CD8+ T cells sorted from blood. The CDR3: CASSFSADSPYEQYF. Here is the DNA: TGTGCCAGCAGTTTCTCGGCTGACAGTCCCTACGAGCAGTACTTC.